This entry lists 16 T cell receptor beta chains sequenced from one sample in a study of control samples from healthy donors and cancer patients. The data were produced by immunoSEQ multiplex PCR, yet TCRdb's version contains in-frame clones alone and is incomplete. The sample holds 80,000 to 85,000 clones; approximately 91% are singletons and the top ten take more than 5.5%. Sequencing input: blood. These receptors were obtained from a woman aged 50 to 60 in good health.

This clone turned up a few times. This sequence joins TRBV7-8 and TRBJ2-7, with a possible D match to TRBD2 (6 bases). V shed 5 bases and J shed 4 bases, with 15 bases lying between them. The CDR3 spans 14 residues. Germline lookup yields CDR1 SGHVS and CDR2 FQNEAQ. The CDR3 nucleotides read TGTGCCAGCAGCGGCCGGGACTCGAAATACGAGCAGTACTTC. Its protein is CASSGRDSKYEQYF.

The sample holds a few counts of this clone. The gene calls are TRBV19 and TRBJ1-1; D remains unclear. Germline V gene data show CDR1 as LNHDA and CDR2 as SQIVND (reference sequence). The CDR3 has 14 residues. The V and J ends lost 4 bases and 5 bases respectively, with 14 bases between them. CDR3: CASSTTILGTEAFF. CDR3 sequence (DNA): TGTGCCAGTAGTACAACCATTTTGGGGACTGAAGCTTTCTTT.

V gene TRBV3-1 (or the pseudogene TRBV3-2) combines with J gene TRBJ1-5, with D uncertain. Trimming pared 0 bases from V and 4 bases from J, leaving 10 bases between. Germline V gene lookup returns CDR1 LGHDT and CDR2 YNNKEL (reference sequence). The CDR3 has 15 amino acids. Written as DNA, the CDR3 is TGTGCCAGCAGCCAAGAAAGTCACCTTAATCAGCCCCAGCATTTT. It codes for CASSQESHLNQPQHF.

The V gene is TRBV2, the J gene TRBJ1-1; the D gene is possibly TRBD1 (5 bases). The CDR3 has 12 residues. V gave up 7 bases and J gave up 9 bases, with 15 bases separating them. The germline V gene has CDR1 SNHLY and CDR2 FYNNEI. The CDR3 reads CASMGGGGKAFF. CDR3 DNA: TGTGCCAGCATGGGCGGGGGTGGTAAAGCTTTCTTT. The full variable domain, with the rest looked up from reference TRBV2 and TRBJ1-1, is EPEVTQTPSHQVTQMGQEVILRCVPISNHLYFYWYRQILGQKVEFLVSFYNNEISEKSEIFDDQFSVERPDGSNFTLKIRSTKLEDSAMYFCASMGGGGKAFFGQGTRLTVV.

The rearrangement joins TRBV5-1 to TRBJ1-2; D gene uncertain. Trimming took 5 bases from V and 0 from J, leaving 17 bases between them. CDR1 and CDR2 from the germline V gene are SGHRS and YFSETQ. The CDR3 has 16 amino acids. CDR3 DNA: TGCGCCAGCAGGGCCGAATACTGGGAGGCTAACTATGGCTACACCTTC. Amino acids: CASRAEYWEANYGYTF.

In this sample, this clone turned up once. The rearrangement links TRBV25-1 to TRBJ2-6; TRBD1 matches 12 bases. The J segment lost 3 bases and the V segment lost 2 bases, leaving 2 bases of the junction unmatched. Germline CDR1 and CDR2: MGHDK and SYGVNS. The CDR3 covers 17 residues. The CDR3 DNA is TGTGCCAGCAGTGAAGGGACAGGGGGCTTTGGGGCCAACGTCCTGACTTTC. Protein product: CASSEGTGGFGANVLTF. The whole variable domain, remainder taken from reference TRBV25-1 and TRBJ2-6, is EADIYQTPRYLVIGTGKKITLECSQTMGHDKMYWYQQDPGMELHLIHYSYGVNSTEKGDLSSESTVSRIRTEHFPLTLESARPSHTSQYLCASSEGTGGFGANVLTFGAGSRLTVL.

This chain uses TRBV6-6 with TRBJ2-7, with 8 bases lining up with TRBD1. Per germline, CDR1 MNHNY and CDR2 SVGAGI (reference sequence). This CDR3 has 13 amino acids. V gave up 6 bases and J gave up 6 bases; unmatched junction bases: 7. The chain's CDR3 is CASSSGQAAEQYF. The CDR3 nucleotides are TGTGCCAGCAGCTCGGGACAGGCCGCCGAGCAGTACTTC.

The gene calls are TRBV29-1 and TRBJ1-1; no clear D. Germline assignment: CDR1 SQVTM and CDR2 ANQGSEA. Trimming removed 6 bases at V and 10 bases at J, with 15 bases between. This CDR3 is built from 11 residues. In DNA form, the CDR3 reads TGCAGCGTAATGGGTCCCGAGGGAGCTTTCTTT. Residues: CSVMGPEGAFF.

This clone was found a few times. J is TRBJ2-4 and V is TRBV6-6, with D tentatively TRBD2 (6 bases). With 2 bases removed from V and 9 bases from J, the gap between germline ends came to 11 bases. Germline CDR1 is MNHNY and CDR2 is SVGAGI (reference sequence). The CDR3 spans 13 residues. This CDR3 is CASSYAGGSIQYF. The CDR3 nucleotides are TGTGCCAGCAGTTACGCCGGGGGAAGCATTCAGTACTTC.

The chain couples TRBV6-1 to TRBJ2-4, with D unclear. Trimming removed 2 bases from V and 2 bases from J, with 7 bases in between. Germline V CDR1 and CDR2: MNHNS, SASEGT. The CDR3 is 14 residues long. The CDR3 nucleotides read TGTGCCAGCAGTGAAAAGGGAACCAAAAACATTCAGTACTTC. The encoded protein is CASSEKGTKNIQYF.

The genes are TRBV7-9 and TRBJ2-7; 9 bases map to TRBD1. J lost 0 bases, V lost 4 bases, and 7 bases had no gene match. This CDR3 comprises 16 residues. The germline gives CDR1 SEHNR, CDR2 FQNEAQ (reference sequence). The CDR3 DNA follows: TGTGCCAGCAGCTCCCTAGACAGGGGGAGCTCCTACGAGCAGTACTTC. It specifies CASSSLDRGSSYEQYF.

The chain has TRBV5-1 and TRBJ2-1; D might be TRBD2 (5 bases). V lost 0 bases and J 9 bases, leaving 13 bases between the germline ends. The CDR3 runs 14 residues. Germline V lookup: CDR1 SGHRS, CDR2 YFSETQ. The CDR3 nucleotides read TGCGCCAGCAGCTTGGCCCTCGGACGGGGTGAGCAGTTCTTC. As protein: CASSLALGRGEQFF. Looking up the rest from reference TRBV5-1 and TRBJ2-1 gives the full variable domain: KAGVTQTPRYLIKTRGQQVTLSCSPISGHRSVSWYQQTPGQGLQFLFEYFSETQRNKGNFPGRFSGRQFSNSRSEMNVSTLELGDSALYLCASSLALGRGEQFFGPGTRLTVL.

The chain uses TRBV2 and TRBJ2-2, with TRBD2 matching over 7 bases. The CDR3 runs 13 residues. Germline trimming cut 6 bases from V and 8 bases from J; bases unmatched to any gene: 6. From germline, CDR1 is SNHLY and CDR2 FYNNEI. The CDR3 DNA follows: TGTGCCAGCAGGCGGGAGTTCTTGGGGGAGCTGTTTTTT. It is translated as CASRREFLGELFF.

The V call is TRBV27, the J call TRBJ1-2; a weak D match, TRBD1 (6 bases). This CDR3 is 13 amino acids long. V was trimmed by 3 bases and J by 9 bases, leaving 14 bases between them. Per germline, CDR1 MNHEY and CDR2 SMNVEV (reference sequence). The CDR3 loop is CASSFSAGASYTF. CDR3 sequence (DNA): TGTGCCAGCAGTTTTAGTGCAGGGGCGAGCTACACCTTC.

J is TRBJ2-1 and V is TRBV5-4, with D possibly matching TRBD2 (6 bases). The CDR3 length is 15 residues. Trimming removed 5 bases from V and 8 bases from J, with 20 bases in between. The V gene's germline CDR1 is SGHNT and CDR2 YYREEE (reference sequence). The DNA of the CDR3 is TGTGCCAGCAGGTTAGCGGTGCCGTCGGGCGATGAGCAGTTCTTC. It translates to CASRLAVPSGDEQFF.

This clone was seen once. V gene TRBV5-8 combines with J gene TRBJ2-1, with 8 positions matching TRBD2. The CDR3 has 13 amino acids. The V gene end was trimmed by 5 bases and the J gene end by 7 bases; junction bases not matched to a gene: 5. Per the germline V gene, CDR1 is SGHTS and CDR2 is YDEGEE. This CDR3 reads CASSFSGANEQFF. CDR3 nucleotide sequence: TGTGCCAGCAGTTTTAGCGGGGCGAATGAGCAGTTCTTC.